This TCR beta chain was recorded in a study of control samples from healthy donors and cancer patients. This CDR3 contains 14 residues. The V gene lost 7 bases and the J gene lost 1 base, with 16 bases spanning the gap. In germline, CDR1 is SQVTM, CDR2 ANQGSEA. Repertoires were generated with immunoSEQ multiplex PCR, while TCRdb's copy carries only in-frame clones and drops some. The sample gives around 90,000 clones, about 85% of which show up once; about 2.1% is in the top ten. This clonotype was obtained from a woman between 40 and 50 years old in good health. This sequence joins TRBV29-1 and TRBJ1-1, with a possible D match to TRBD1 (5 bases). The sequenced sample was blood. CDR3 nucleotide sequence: TGCAGCGCCCGGGACCCCCACGGGAACACTGAAGCTTTCTTT. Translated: CSARDPHGNTEAFF.